The 14 T cell receptor beta chains reported below all come from one sample, sequenced in a study of cytomegalovirus exposure and HLA in healthy donors. Data came from immunoSEQ multiplex PCR; TCRdb stores just in-frame clones and leaves some out. The data contain fewer than 200,000 clones, roughly 86% of them singletons. Source material: PBMCs. Receptor source: a woman between 18 and 29 years old in good health and CMV-seropositive.

The chain has TRBV6-4 and TRBJ2-6; D ambiguous. V was shortened by 8 bases and J by 0 bases, with 8 bases between the two germline ends. The CDR3 extends over 14 amino acids. In germline, CDR1 is MRHNA, CDR2 SNTAGT. CDR3 sequence: CASAALSGANVLTF. The CDR3 DNA reads TGTGCCAGCGCCGCGCTCTCTGGGGCCAACGTCCTGACTTTC.

The rearrangement joins TRBV11-3 to TRBJ1-1; D perhaps matches TRBD1 (5 bases). Germline loops: CDR1 SGHNT, CDR2 YENEEA. The CDR3 covers 13 residues. With 4 bases removed from V and 4 bases from J, the gap between germline ends came to 10 bases. The CDR3 DNA is TGTGCCAGCAGCTACGGCGGGGGCACTGAAGCTTTCTTT. Translating it yields CASSYGGGTEAFF.

The CDR3 is CASSQNGPGITNEKLFF. DNA of the CDR3: TGTGCCAGCAGCCAGAACGGTCCAGGGATTACTAATGAAAAACTGTTTTTT. V gene TRBV7-2 combines with J gene TRBJ1-4; a possible D gene is TRBD1 (5 bases). Looked up from germline, CDR1 is SGHTA and CDR2 is FQGNSA. The V end lost 5 bases, the J end lost 2 bases, and 18 bases lay between the germline ends. This CDR3 contains 17 residues. The full variable domain, rest sourced from reference TRBV7-2 and TRBJ1-4, is GAGVSQSPSNKVTEKGKDVELRCDPISGHTALYWYRQSLGQGLEFLIYFQGNSAPDKSGLPSDRFSAERTGGSVSTLTIQRTQQEDSAVYLCASSQNGPGITNEKLFFGSGTQLSVL.

The chain links TRBV11-2 to TRBJ2-1; 7 bases map to TRBD2. The CDR3 has 14 residues. CDR1 SGHAT and CDR2 FQNNGV come from the germline V gene. V shed 5 bases, J shed 9 bases, and the junction held 10 bases outside the gene matches. The CDR3 DNA reads TGTGCCAGCAGCCCGGGGAGGGTTCCGGGTGAGCAGTTCTTC. It specifies CASSPGRVPGEQFF.

This chain joins TRBV6-6 and TRBJ2-7, with a weak D call TRBD1 (6 bases). Germline lookup yields CDR1 MNHNY and CDR2 SVGAGI (reference sequence). The ends were cut back, 10 bases at V and 2 bases at J, with 18 bases in the middle. The CDR3 length is 14 residues. In nucleotides, the CDR3 is TGTGCCATGAACTCGGACAGAGAAACCTACGAGCAGTACTTC. Translation: CAMNSDRETYEQYF.

In its sample, this clone was seen a few times. This chain connects TRBV5-1 to TRBJ1-2; D gene ambiguous. The CDR3 spans 15 residues. Trimming removed 0 bases from V and 3 bases from J, with 12 bases in between. The V gene's germline CDR1 is SGHRS and CDR2 YFSETQ. In DNA form, the CDR3 reads TGCGCCAGCAGCTTGGGCGGGAACGTCGACTATGGCTACACCTTC. As protein: CASSLGGNVDYGYTF.

This sequence joins TRBV16 and TRBJ2-1, with 10 bases matching TRBD2. The CDR3 length is 15 residues. Germline assignment: CDR1 KGHSY and CDR2 FQNENV. The V segment lost 4 bases and the J segment 8 bases; nucleotides outside the gene matches: 8. In DNA form, the CDR3 reads TGTGCCAGCAGCCCTGAAAGCGGGAGGGGTGATGAGCAGTTCTTC. Residues: CASSPESGRGDEQFF.

The chain recombines TRBV7-9 with TRBJ2-2, with TRBD1 matching over 7 bases. The germline V gene has CDR1 SEHNR and CDR2 FQNEAQ (reference sequence). CDR3 length: 15 residues. V lost 8 bases to trimming and J lost 0 bases; unmatched junction nucleotides: 6. The CDR3 spells CASLRGPSNTGELFF. DNA for the CDR3: TGTGCCAGCCTAAGGGGGCCCTCGAACACCGGGGAGCTGTTTTTT.

The rearrangement links TRBV7-8 to TRBJ2-1; D gene uncertain. Trimming took off 6 bases at V and 10 bases at J, with 13 bases between the two ends. Germline CDR1 and CDR2: SGHVS and FQNEAQ. This CDR3 comprises 12 residues. CDR3 residues: CASRLDSWEQFF. The DNA of the CDR3 is TGTGCCAGCAGGCTAGACTCTTGGGAGCAGTTCTTC.

In this sample, this clone turned up once. The chain recombines TRBV29-1 with TRBJ2-7; possibly TRBD2 for D (6 bases). There are 13 residues in the CDR3. Trimming removed 4 bases from V and 3 bases from J, with 13 bases in between. Germline CDR1 reads SQVTM; CDR2 reads ANQGSEA. CDR3 in amino acids: CSVAEGSGYEQYF. In nucleotides, the CDR3 is TGCAGCGTTGCGGAGGGGTCAGGCTACGAGCAGTACTTC.

The chain links TRBV19 to TRBJ1-2; D might be TRBD1 (5 bases). Looked up from germline, CDR1 is LNHDA and CDR2 is SQIVND (reference sequence). This CDR3 region has 13 residues. V was trimmed by 4 bases and J by 8 bases, leaving 14 bases between them. For the CDR3, the DNA is TGTGCCAGTAGTACGACCGCGGGGGGAGGCTACACCTTC. Encoded protein: CASSTTAGGGYTF.

The chain is built from TRBV18 and TRBJ1-2, with a tentative D call TRBD1 (5 bases). The CDR3 covers 14 residues. Trimming stripped 2 bases from V and 8 bases from J, with 15 bases between. CDR1 is KGHSH and CDR2 is LQKENI in the germline V gene. The CDR3 reads CASSPVDGHFGYTF. The CDR3 region has the DNA TGTGCCAGCTCACCAGTGGACGGACACTTCGGCTACACCTTC.

The rearrangement joins TRBV27 to TRBJ2-3; D unresolved. V gave up 5 bases and J gave up 8 bases, with 11 bases separating them. The CDR3 spans 12 residues. Germline assignment: CDR1 MNHEY and CDR2 SMNVEV (reference sequence). CDR3 sequence: CASSPIGGTQYF. The DNA of the CDR3 is TGTGCCAGCAGTCCTATAGGCGGTACGCAGTATTTT.

The rearrangement uses TRBV11-2 and TRBJ2-1; 7 bases are a match to TRBD2. Germline values: CDR1 SGHAT, CDR2 FQNNGV. Trimming removed 1 base from V and 8 bases from J; junction bases left unmatched: 5. The CDR3 contains 14 residues. The CDR3 nucleotides read TGTGCCAGCAGCTTAGGAGCGGGAATGGATGAGCAGTTCTTC. As protein: CASSLGAGMDEQFF.